Below, one TCR beta chain is given with its context. The sample belongs to a study of cytomegalovirus exposure and HLA in healthy donors. CDR1 and CDR2 (germline): MGHDK, SYGVNS. The CDR3 length is 18 residues. Unmatched junction bases numbered 11, after V lost 3 bases and J lost 5 bases. Repertoires were generated with immunoSEQ multiplex PCR, while TCRdb's copy carries only in-frame clones and drops some. The table has 100,000 to 130,000 clones, around 85% seen once; the top ten hold 3%. The source of this sequence is a woman between 18 and 30 years old in good health and CMV-seronegative. J is TRBJ2-1 and V is TRBV25-1, with 12 bases matching TRBD2. The material sequenced was PBMCs. The CDR3 coding sequence is TGTGCCAGCAGTGACCCCTTGACTAGCGGGGGACGAGACAATGAGCAGTTCTTC. Its translation: CASSDPLTSGGRDNEQFF.